The entry that follows covers one TCR beta chain sequence. Its matching antigen is unknown. This entry belongs to a study of T cells after yellow fever vaccination. TCRdb re-called the 5' RACE reads through MiXCR, storing one row per CDR3 protein. This table holds 300,000 or so distinct CDR3 sequences, 10% to 15% found once. Study-level results: Boosting was followed by the reappearance of most primary-vaccination clones (around 96% CD4, 85% to 90% CD8).

There are 11 residues in the CDR3. Germline CDR1 and CDR2: SGDLS and YYNGEE. V lost 6 bases, J lost 8 bases, and 11 bases lay in between. The source of this sequence is a man younger than 40 who received the YFV17D yellow fever vaccine. This specimen was CD4+ T cells sorted from PBMCs, taken 45 days after the yellow fever booster vaccination. This chain connects TRBV9 to TRBJ1-2; D may be TRBD1 (6 bases). The CDR3 protein is CASTGASGYTF. Here the CDR3 DNA reads TGTGCCAGCACAGGGGCTTCGGGCTACACCTTC.